A selection of T cell receptor beta chains follows, all from one sample in a study of shared clonotypes between healthy human individuals. Clones were read by immunoSEQ multiplex PCR, and TCRdb kept only the in-frame ones, dropping some. The repertoire holds 700,000 to 950,000 clones, with approximately 96% as singletons. The sample comprised naive CD8+ T cells sorted from blood. These receptors were taken from a man under 40 in good health. The CDR3 runs from the conserved cysteine through the conserved F or W. Fields, in order: V gene, J gene, CDR3 protein.

TRBV25-1	TRBJ2-7	CASSDQGWEQYF
TRBV6-5	TRBJ2-1	CASSYRADGRVNEQFF
TRBV21-1	TRBJ1-1	CASSKTFDKNTEAFF
TRBV6-1	TRBJ2-7	CATTGDLSYEQYF
TRBV7-8	TRBJ2-1	CASSLGQGSYNEQFF
TRBV21-1	TRBJ2-1	CASSTSRSRVSYNEQFF
TRBV25-1	TRBJ1-1	CASRTQGATNTEAFF
TRBV6-5	TRBJ1-4	CASRNKNQWEKLFF
TRBV15	TRBJ2-1	CATSSGGGDNEQFF
TRBV7-9	TRBJ1-2	CASSLSLGGRYGYTF
TRBV6-1	TRBJ1-2	CASSDPEHYYTF
TRBV18	TRBJ2-1	CASSRGVGGNEQFF
TRBV5-5	TRBJ2-7	CASTGLADEQYF
TRBV29-1	TRBJ2-7	CSVAPGDHEQYF
TRBV6-1	TRBJ2-1	CASKAGGPRYNEQFF
TRBV5-6	TRBJ2-7	CASSPGPLGEQYF
TRBV28	TRBJ2-7	CASSFRLTLHEQYF
TRBV9	TRBJ1-2	CASYRGRDGYTF
TRBV5-1	TRBJ1-2	CASSLDAIRSNYGYTF
TRBV7-6	TRBJ2-2	CASSLSTANTGELFF
TRBV5-1	TRBJ2-1	CASSLTINRIRTSGSNEQFF
TRBV6-5	TRBJ1-4	CASSSRGVVEKLFF
TRBV7-9	TRBJ2-7	CASSRPYRDRGHSGYEQYF
TRBV9	TRBJ2-3	CASSEPRVATQYF
TRBV4-1	TRBJ2-1	CASSSTGGGNNEQFF
TRBV7-2	TRBJ2-3	CASSHPSGGTDTQYF
TRBV6-6	TRBJ2-5	CASSYPPDRPEETQYF
TRBV7-9	TRBJ2-7	CASSLAGTGVSYEQYF
TRBV5-8	TRBJ1-2	CASSMGGGYTF